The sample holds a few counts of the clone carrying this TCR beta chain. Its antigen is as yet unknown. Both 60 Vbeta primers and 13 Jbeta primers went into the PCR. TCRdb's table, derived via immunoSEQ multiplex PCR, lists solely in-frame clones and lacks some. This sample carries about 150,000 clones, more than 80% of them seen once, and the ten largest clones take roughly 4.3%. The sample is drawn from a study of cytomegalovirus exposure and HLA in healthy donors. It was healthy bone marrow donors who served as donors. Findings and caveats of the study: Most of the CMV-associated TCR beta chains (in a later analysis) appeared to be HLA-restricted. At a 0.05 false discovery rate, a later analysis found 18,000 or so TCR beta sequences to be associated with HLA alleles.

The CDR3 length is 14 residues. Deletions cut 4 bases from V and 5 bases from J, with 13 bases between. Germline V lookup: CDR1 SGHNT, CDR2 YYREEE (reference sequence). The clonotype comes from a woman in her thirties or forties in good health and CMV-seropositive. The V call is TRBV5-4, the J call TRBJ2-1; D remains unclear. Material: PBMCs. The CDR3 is CASSPVGGHNEQFF. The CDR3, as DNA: TGTGCCAGCAGCCCCGTCGGTGGGCACAATGAGCAGTTCTTC.